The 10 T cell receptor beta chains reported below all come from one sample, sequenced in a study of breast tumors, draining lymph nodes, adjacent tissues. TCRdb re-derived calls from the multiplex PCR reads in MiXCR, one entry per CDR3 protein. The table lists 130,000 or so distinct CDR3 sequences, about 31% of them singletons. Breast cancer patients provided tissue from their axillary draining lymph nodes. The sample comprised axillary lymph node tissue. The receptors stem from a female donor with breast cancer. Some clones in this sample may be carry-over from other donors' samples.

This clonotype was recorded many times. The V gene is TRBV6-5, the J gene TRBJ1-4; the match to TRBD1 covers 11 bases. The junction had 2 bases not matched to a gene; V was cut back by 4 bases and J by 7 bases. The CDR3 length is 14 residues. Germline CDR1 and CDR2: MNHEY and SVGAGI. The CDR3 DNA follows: TGTGCCAGCAGTTTCGGGACAGGGGGTGAAAAACTGTTTTTT. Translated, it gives CASSFGTGGEKLFF.

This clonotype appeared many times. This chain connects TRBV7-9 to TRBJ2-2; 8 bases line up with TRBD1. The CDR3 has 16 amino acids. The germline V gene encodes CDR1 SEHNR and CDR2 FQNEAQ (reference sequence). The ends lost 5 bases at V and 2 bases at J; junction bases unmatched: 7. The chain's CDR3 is CASSRTGKINTGELFF. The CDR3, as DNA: TGTGCCAGCAGCAGGACAGGGAAAATCAACACCGGGGAGCTGTTTTTT.

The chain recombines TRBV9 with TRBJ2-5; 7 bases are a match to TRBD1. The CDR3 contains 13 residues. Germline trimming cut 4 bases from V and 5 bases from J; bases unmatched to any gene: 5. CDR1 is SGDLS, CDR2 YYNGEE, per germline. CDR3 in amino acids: CASSLGGMETQYF. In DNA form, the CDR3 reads TGTGCCAGCAGCTTAGGGGGCATGGAGACCCAGTACTTC.

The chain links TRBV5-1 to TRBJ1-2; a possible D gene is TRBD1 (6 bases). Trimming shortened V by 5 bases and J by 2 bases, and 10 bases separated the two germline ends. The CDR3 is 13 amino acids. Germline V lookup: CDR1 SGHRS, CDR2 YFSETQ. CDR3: CASRGTLNYGYTF. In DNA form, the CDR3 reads TGCGCCAGCAGGGGGACATTAAACTATGGCTACACCTTC.

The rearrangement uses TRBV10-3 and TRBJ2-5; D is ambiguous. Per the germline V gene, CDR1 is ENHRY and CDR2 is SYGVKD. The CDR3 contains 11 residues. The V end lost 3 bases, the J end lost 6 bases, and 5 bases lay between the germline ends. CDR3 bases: TGTGCCATCAGTGACGTCAAGACCCAGTACTTC. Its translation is CAISDVKTQYF.

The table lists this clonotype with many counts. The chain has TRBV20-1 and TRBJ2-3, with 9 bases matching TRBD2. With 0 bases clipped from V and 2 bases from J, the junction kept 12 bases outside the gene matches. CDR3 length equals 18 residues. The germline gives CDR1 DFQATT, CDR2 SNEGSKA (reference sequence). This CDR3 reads CSARDIFQVAGDTDTQYF. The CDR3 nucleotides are TGCAGTGCTAGAGACATATTCCAGGTAGCGGGGGACACAGATACGCAGTATTTT.

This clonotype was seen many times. CDR3 nucleotide sequence: TGTGCCAGCAGCTTAGATGGGGGGACAGGACCCGAGCAGTACGTC. Protein: CASSLDGGTGPEQYV. This chain joins TRBV7-9 and TRBJ2-7; 8 nucleotides align to TRBD1. The CDR3 sequence is 15 residues long. Germline lookup yields CDR1 SEHNR and CDR2 FQNEAQ (reference sequence). The V and J ends lost 1 base and 6 bases, in that order; junction bases with no gene match: 8.

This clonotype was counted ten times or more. The DNA of the CDR3 is TGTGCCAGCAGCCGCGGGGGGGACACCCTGTCCCCCTACGAGCAGTACTTC. This translates into CASSRGGDTLSPYEQYF. The V gene is TRBV7-9, the J gene TRBJ2-7, with 9 bases aligning to TRBD2. CDR3 length: 17 amino acids. Trimming took 5 bases from V and 2 from J; bases not matched to a gene: 13. Looked up from germline, CDR1 is SEHNR and CDR2 is FQNEAQ (reference sequence). Supplemented by reference TRBV7-9 and TRBJ2-7, the full variable domain reads DTGVSQNPRHKITKRGQNVTFRCDPISEHNRLYWYRQTLGQGPEFLTYFQNEAQLEKSRLLSDRFSAERPKGSFSTLEIQRTEQGDSAMYLCASSRGGDTLSPYEQYFGPGTRLTVT.

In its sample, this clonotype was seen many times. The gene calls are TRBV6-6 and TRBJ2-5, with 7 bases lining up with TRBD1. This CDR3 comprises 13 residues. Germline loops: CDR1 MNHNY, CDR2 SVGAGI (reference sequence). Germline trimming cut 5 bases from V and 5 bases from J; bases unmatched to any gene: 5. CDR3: CASSPTGEETQYF. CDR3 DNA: TGTGCCAGCAGTCCTACAGGGGAGGAGACCCAGTACTTC.

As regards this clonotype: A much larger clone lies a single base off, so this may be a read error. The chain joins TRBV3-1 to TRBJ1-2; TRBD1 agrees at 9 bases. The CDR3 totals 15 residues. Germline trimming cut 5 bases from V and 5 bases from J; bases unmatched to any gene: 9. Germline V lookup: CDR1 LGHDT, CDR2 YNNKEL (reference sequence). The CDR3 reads CASSLSGTGTYGYTF. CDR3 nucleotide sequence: TGTGCCAGCAGCTTATCCGGGACAGGGACGTATGGCTACACCTTC.